The T cell receptor (beta chain) under discussion was sequenced for a study of T cells of healthy individuals. Many counts were recorded for this clonotype. TCRdb reprocessed the 5' RACE reads with MiXCR, giving one entry per CDR3 protein. This table holds tens of thousands of distinct CDR3 sequences, about 5% found once. The length of the CDR3 is 14 residues. Germline values: CDR1 SGHAT, CDR2 FQNNGV. Germline trimming cut 5 bases from V and 7 bases from J; bases unmatched to any gene: 6. This TCR derives from a human donor in good health. J is TRBJ2-1 and V is TRBV11-2; 9 bases align to TRBD1. This CDR3 reads CASSITTGGNEQFF. CDR3 nucleotide sequence: TGTGCCAGCAGCATCACGACAGGGGGGAATGAGCAGTTCTTC.